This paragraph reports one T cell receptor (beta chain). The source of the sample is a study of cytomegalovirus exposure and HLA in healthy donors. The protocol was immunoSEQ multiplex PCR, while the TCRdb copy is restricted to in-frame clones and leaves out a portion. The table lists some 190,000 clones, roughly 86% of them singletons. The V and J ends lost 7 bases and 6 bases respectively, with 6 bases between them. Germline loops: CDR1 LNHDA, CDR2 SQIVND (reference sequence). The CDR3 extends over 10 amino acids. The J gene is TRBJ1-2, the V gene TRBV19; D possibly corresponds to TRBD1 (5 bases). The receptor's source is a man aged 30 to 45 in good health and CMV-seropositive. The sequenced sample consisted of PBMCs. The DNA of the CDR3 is TGTGCCAGTATGGGGGATGGCTACACCTTC. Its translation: CASMGDGYTF.